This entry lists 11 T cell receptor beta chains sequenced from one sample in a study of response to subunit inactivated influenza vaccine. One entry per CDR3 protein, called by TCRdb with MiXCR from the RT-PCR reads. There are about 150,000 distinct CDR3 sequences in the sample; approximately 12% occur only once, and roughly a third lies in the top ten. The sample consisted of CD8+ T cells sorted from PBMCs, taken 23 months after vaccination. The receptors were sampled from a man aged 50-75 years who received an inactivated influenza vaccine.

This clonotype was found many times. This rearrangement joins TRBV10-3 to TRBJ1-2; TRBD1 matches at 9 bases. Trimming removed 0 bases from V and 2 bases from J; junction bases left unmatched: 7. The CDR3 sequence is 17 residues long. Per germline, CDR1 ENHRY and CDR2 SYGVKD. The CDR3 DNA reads TGTGCCATCAGTGAGTCCTTTTGGACAGGGGAGAACTATGGCTACACCTTC. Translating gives CAISESFWTGENYGYTF.

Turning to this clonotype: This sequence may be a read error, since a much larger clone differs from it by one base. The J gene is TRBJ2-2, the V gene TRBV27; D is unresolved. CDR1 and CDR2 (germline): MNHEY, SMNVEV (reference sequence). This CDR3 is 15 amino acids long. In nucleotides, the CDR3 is TGTGGCAGCAGTCGATCAAGCATGAACACCGGGGAGCTGTTTTTT. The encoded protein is CGSSRSSMNTGELFF.

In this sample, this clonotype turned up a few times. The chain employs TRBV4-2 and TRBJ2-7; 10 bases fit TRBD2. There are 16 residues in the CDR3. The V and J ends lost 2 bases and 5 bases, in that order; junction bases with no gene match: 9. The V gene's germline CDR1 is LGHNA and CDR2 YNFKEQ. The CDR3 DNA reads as TGTGCCAGCAGCCAAACGGCTCTAGCGGGAGTAGACGAGCAGTACTTC. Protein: CASSQTALAGVDEQYF.

CDR3 in DNA: TGTGCCAGCAGCGTGGTCCCAAATAGCAATCAGCCCCAGCATTTT. The encoded protein is CASSVVPNSNQPQHF. This sequence joins TRBV6-1 and TRBJ1-5; D ambiguous. CDR3 length: 15 residues. Looked up from germline, CDR1 is MNHNS and CDR2 is SASEGT. The V and J ends lost 6 bases and 0 bases respectively, with 12 bases between them.

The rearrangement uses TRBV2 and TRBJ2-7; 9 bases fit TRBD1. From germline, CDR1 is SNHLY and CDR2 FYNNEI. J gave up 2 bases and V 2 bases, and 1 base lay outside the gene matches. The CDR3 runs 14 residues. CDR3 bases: TGTGCCAGCAGTGAATGGGACAGGGCCTACGAGCAGTACTTC. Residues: CASSEWDRAYEQYF.

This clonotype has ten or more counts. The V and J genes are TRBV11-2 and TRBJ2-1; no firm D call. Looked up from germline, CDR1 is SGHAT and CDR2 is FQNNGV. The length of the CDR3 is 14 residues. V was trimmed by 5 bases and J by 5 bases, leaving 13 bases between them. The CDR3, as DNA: TGTGCCAGCAGCCCCTATCTAGGGAACAATGAGCAGTTCTTC. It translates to CASSPYLGNNEQFF.

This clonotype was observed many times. This chain's CDR3 is CASTVSRGTMYEAFF. The CDR3 nucleotides read TGTGCCAGCACGGTATCAAGGGGAACGATGTATGAAGCTTTCTTT. The chain employs TRBV2 and TRBJ1-1; TRBD1 is a possible D gene (5 bases). The CDR3 is 15 residues long. Between the trimmed V and J ends, which lost 7 bases and 7 bases, there was a span of 22 bases. The germline V gene has CDR1 SNHLY and CDR2 FYNNEI.

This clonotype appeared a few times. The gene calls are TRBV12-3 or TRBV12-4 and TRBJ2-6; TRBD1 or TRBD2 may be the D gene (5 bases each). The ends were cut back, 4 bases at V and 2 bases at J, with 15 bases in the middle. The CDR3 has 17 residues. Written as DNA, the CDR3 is TGTGCCAGCAGTTCCTCGTTGTGGGGACCTGGGGCCAACGTCCTGACTTTC. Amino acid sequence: CASSSSLWGPGANVLTF.

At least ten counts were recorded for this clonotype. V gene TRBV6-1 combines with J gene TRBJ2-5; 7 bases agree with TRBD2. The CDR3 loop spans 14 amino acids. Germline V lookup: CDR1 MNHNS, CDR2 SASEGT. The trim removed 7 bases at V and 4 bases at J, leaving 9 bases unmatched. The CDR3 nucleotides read TGTGCCAGCACAAGCGGGGTTTTAGGAGAGACCCAGTACTTC. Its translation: CASTSGVLGETQYF.

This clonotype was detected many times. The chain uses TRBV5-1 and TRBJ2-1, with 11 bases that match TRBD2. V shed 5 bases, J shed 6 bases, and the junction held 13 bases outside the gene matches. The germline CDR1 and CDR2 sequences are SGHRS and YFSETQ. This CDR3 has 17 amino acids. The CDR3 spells CASRDRLAGLLLNEQFF. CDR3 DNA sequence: TGCGCCAGCAGGGATAGACTAGCGGGATTACTACTCAATGAGCAGTTCTTC.

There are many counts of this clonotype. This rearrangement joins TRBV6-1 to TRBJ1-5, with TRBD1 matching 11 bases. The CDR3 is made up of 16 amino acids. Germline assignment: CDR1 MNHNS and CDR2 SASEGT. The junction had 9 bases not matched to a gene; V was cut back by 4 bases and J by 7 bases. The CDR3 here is CASSARTGGAGQPQHF. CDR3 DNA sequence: TGTGCCAGCAGTGCTAGGACAGGGGGCGCTGGGCAGCCCCAGCATTTT.